This T cell receptor beta chain was captured in a study of response to subunit inactivated influenza vaccine (dated by TCRdb to between 2017 and 2018). Regarding the research as a whole: To follow how T cells responded to a trivalent subunit inactivated influenza vaccine, the researchers relied on deep quantitative profiling of the T cell receptor repertoire. Study-level results and caveats: The authors proposed that each seasonal influenza vaccination may bring in only a limited number of new T cells.

This clonotype was counted many times. The antigen this receptor binds is unknown. The input lacks base qualities; no much larger clone sits a single base away. The method was RT-PCR. Sequenced on an Illumina HiSeq 2500. TCRdb took the public reads, trimmed them with fastp at Q25, ran MiXCR for clone calling and kept in-frame beta chains. Rows are combined by CDR3 protein, so each entry shows the most common genes and DNA. This sample comprises fewer than 600,000 distinct CDR3 sequences, more than 7% of them detected only once. The ten largest account for over 10% of the sample. The CDR3 contains 13 residues, cysteine and phenylalanine counted. CDR3 DNA is the only sequence kept; it has 39 bases, read in frame from the first base. A distance of 15 bases separates the germline ends of V and J, which lose 7 bases and 5 bases respectively.

Material: PBMCs from blood, obtained around 25 months after vaccination. The V and J segments used are TRBV12-3 or TRBV12-4 and TRBJ2-7; the D call is tentative, TRBD1 or TRBD2, as each matches 6 bases. The origin of this receptor is a man aged 50-75 years who received an inactivated influenza vaccine. Donor details come from another sample of the same person, matched by shared clones. The nucleotide sequence is TGTGCCAGCACCCGGGGAAGGGGGGACGAGCAGTACTTC. Its protein product is CASTRGRGDEQYF.